This T cell receptor beta chain is drawn from a study of control samples from healthy donors and cancer patients. This CDR3 comprises 17 residues. Looked up from germline, CDR1 is LNHDA and CDR2 is SQIVND (reference sequence). Deletions cut 4 bases from V and 0 bases from J, with 15 bases between. The repertoire was sequenced with immunoSEQ multiplex PCR; TCRdb's copy has only in-frame clones and lacks some. The sample lists tens of thousands of clones, around nine tenths occurring once. The clonotype was recovered from a woman aged 45-60 years with colorectal cancer. The source material was PBMCs. This chain links TRBV19 with TRBJ1-4; the D is unclear. The CDR3 sequence: CASSTFPTEATNEKLFF. As DNA, the CDR3 is TGTGCCAGTAGTACTTTTCCTACAGAAGCAACTAATGAAAAACTGTTTTTT.